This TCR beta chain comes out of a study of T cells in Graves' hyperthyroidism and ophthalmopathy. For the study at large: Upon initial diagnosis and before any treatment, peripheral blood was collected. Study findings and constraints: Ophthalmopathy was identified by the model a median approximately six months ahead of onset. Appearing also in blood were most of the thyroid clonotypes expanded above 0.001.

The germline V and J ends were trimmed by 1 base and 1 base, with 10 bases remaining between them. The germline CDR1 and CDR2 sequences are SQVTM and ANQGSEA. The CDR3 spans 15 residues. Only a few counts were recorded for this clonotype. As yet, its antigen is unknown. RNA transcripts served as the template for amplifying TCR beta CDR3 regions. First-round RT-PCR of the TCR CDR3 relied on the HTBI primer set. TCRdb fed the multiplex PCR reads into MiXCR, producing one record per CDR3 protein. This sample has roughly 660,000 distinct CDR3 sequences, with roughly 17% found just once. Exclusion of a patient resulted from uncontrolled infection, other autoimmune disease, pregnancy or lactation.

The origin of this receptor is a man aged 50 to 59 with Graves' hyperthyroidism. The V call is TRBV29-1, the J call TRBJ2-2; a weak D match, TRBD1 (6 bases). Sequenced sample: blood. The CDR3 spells CSVEVPTGNTGELFF. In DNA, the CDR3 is TGCAGCGTTGAAGTACCGACAGGGAACACCGGGGAGCTGTTTTTT.